Here is one T cell receptor (beta chain) with its context. The antigen is undetermined. Amplified TCR beta CDR3 regions derived from RNA transcripts. HTBI primers were employed in a first-round RT-PCR of the TCR CDR3. TCRdb re-called the multiplex PCR reads with MiXCR, one entry per CDR3 protein. Of fewer than 900,000 distinct CDR3 sequences detected, 18% appear once; the ten largest clones hold 16%. The data derive from a study of T cells in Graves' hyperthyroidism and ophthalmopathy. Germline V CDR1 and CDR2: LNHDA, SQIVND (reference sequence). The CDR3 consists of 16 residues. Germline trimming cut 4 bases from V and 1 base from J; bases unmatched to any gene: 9. The study's findings and limits: Blood also held most thyroid clonotypes expanded beyond 0.001.

Investigators excluded patients with uncontrolled infection, other autoimmune disease, pregnancy or lactation. This blood was taken when hyperthyroidism was first diagnosed, before any ophthalmopathy symptoms existed. The chain is built from TRBV19 and TRBJ1-2, with 7 bases matching TRBD1. The sample taken for sequencing was blood. This TCR was sampled from a woman aged 50 to 60 with Graves' hyperthyroidism that later progressed to Graves' ophthalmopathy. The CDR3 bases are TGTGCCAGTAGTAACGTCCGGGACAGTAGTAACTATGGCTACACCTTC. Translated, it gives CASSNVRDSSNYGYTF.